This T cell receptor beta chain emerged from a study of identical twins. Findings and limits, study-wide: The more abundant beta clonotypes in cord blood had fewer insertions, and memory repertoires did not show this.

Note on this clonotype: Its specificity is not known.

TCRdb re-called the 5' RACE reads with MiXCR, one entry per CDR3 protein. The data show fewer than 500,000 distinct CDR3 sequences, with approximately 24% seen just once and over 2.5% held by the top ten. The V end was cut by 0 bases, the J end by 6 bases, with 14 bases between. The CDR3 has 14 residues. Germline lookup yields CDR1 SQVTM and CDR2 ANQGSEA. These data were likewise used in another study, on T cells expressing NK-cell markers. That source notes: Dominant NKG2C+ clonotypes accounted for about 1.0-8% of CD8+ T cells in about 6 donors.

Material: CD4+ T cells sorted from blood. The chain uses TRBV29-1 and TRBJ1-2; tentative D call: TRBD1 (5 bases). This receptor was taken from a woman between 18 and 30 years old in good health. The DNA of the CDR3 is TGCAGCGTTGAAGATCGGGGTATGGGGGATGGCTACACCTTC. It encodes CSVEDRGMGDGYTF.